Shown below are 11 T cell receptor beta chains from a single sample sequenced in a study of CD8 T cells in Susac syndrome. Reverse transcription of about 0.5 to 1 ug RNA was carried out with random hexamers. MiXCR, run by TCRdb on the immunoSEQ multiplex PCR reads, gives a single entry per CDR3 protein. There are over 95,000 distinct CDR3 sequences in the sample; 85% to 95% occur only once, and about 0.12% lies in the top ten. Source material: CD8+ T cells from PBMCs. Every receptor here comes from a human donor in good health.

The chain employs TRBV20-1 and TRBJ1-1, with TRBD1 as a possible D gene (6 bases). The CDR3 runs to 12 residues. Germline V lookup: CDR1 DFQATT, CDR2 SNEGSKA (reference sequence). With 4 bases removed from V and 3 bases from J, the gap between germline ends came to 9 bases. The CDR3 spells CSATPGDTEAFF. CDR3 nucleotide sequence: TGCAGTGCTACCCCAGGGGACACTGAAGCTTTCTTT.

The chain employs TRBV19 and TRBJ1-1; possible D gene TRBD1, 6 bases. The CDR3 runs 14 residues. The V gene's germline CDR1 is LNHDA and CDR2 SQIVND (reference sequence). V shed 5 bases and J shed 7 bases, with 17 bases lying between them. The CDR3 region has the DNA TGTGCCAGTAGTTCCCCCACGGGGGCCGGTGAAGCTTTCTTT. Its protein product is CASSSPTGAGEAFF.

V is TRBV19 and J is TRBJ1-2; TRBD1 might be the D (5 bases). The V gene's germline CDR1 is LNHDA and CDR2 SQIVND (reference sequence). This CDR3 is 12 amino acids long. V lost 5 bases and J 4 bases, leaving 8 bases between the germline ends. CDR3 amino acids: CASSGQVYGYTF. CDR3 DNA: TGTGCCAGTAGTGGACAAGTCTATGGCTACACCTTC.

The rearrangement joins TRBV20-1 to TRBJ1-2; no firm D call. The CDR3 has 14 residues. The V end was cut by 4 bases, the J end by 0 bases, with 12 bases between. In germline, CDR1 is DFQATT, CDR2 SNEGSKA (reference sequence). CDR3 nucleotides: TGCAGTGCTATTTCCCCCGTAGCTAACTATGGCTACACCTTC. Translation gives CSAISPVANYGYTF.

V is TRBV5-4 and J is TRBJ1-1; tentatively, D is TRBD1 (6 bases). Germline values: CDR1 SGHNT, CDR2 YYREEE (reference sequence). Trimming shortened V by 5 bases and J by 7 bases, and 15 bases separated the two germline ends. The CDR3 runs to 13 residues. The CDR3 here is CASRIPDRSEAFF. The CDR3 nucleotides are TGTGCCAGCAGAATTCCCGACAGGAGTGAAGCTTTCTTT.

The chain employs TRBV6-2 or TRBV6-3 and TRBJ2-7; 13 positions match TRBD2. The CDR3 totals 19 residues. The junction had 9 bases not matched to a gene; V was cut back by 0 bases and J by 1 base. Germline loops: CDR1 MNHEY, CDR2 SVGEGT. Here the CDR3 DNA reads TGTGCCAGCAGTTACTCGCCAACGGGACTAGCGGGATCTTCCTACGAGCAGTACTTC. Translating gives CASSYSPTGLAGSSYEQYF.

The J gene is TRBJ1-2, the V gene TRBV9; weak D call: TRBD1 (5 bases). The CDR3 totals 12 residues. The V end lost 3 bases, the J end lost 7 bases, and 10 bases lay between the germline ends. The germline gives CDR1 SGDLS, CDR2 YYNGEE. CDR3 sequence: CASSGADSGYTF. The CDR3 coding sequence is TGTGCCAGCAGCGGAGCCGACAGTGGCTACACCTTC.

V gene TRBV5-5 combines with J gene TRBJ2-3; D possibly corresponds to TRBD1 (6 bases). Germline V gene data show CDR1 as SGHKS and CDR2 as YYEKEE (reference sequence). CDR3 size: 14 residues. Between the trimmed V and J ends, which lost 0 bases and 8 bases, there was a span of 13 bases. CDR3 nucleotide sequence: TGTGCCAGCAGCTTGGACGGGACAACCCCTACGCAGTATTTT. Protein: CASSLDGTTPTQYF. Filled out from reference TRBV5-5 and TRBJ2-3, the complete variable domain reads DAGVTQSPTHLIKTRGQQVTLRCSPISGHKSVSWYQQVLGQGPQFIFQYYEKEERGRGNFPDRFSARQFPNYSSELNVNALLLGDSALYLCASSLDGTTPTQYFGPGTRLTVL.

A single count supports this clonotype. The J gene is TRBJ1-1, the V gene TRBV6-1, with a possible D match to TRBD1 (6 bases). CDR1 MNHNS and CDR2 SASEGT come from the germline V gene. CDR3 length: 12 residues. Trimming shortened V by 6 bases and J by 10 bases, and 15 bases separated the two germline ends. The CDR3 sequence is CASRMQQGPAFF. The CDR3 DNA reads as TGTGCCAGCAGGATGCAACAGGGACCAGCTTTCTTT.

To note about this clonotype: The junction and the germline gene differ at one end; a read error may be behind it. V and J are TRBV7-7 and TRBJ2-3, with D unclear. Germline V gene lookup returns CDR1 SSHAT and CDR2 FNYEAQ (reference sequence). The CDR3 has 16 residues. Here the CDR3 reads CASSLVSPVNTDTQYF. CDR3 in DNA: TGTGCTAGCAGCTTAGTAAGTCCTGTGAACACAGATACGCAGTATTTT.

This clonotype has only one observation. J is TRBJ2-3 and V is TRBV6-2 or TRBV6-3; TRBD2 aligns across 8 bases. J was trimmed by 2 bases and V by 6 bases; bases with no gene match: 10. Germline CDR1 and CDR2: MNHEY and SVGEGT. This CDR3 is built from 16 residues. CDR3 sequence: CASSGLGAGVTDTQYF. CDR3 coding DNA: TGTGCCAGCAGCGGCCTGGGAGCGGGGGTCACAGATACGCAGTATTTT.